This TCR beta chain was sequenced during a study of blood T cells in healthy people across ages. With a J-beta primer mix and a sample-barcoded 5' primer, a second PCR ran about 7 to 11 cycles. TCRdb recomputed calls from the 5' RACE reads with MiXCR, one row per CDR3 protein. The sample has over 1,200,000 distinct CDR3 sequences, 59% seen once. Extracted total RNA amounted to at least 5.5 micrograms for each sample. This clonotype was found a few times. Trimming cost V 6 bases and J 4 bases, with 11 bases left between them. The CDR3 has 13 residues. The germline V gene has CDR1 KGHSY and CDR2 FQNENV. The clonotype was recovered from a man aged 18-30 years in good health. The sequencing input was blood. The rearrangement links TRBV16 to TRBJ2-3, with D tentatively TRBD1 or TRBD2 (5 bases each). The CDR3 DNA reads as TGTGCCAGCAGTCGGGACCTCTCAGATACGCAGTATTTT. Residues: CASSRDLSDTQYF.